This T cell receptor (beta chain) appears in the sequencing data of a study of CD8+ T cells in alopecia areata. As regards this clone: Its specificity is not known.

Findings of the study overall: Relative to normal scalp, lesional scalp, especially alopecia totalis/universalis, showed higher clonality.

Treatment defined: oral pan-JAK inhibitor, 5-10 mg twice daily. Reverse transcription of extracted RNA yielded cDNA, which provided the sequencing template. Produced via immunoSEQ multiplex PCR; TCRdb's table is partial and in-frame only. The table has about 190,000 clones, 60% seen once; the top ten hold 1%. V dropped 5 bases and J dropped 7 bases, with 11 bases sitting between them. Germline V lookup: CDR1 SEHNR, CDR2 FQNEAQ (reference sequence). This CDR3 is built from 12 residues. The sequence derives from a human donor with alopecia areata. The rearrangement joins TRBV7-9 to TRBJ1-1; D unresolved. This material consisted of CD4+ T cells sorted from blood, taken at week 24, from a patient treated with tofacitinib. This CDR3 reads CASSDRADEAFF. Here the CDR3 DNA reads TGTGCCAGCAGCGACCGGGCCGATGAAGCTTTCTTT. The full variable domain, its missing parts supplied by reference TRBV7-9 and TRBJ1-1, is DTGVSQNPRHKITKRGQNVTFRCDPISEHNRLYWYRQTLGQGPEFLTYFQNEAQLEKSRLLSDRFSAERPKGSFSTLEIQRTEQGDSAMYLCASSDRADEAFFGQGTRLTVV.